The entry below describes one T cell receptor (beta chain). Its matching antigen is unknown. This specimen belongs to a study of cytomegalovirus exposure and HLA in healthy donors. Study context: The 95 to 150 validation repertoires, a later analysis reported, used the same platform as the approximately 630 first-cohort repertoires.

Profiling relied on immunoSEQ multiplex PCR, and the TCRdb table lists in-frame clones only, not all of them. Among about 280,000 clones listed, approximately 90% were seen once. Study-wide findings and caveats: Most observed TCR sequences were rare, whereas some public TCRs were detected in many donors. Confirmation was obtained in vitro that a few CMV-associated chains are specific for CMV antigens. Cytomegalovirus association was listed for approximately 160 TCR beta chains.

Sequencing used PBMCs. This clonotype was obtained from a woman aged 18-29 years in good health and CMV-seronegative.

The CDR3 DNA sequence: TGTGCCAGTAGTCGGGACAGGGTAAATGAGCAGTTCTTC. This encodes CASSRDRVNEQFF. The V call is TRBV19, the J call TRBJ2-1, with 9 bases matching TRBD1. Losses at the gene ends were 5 bases for V and 7 bases for J; bases not matched to a gene: 3. The CDR3 is 13 amino acids. Germline values: CDR1 LNHDA, CDR2 SQIVND (reference sequence).